This T cell receptor beta chain was recorded in a study of response to subunit inactivated influenza vaccine. Study observations and caveats: Each seasonal influenza vaccination recruits few new T cells, the authors suggested.

TCRdb re-called the RT-PCR reads with MiXCR, one entry per CDR3 protein. The table shows 700,000 to 800,000 distinct CDR3 sequences, with around 20% occurring only once. Trimming shortened V by 3 bases and J by 0 bases, and 12 bases separated the two germline ends. The CDR3 spans 16 residues. Germline values: CDR1 ENHRY, CDR2 SYGVKD. A note on this clonotype: Its specificity is unknown.

The specimen comprised PBMCs from blood, sampled roughly 5 days after vaccination. The sequence was obtained from a man aged 45-65 years who received an inactivated influenza vaccine. V gene TRBV10-3 combines with J gene TRBJ1-3; D gene uncertain. The CDR3 reads CAISDLGRSSGNTIYF. The CDR3, as DNA: TGTGCCATCAGTGACTTGGGTCGAAGCTCTGGAAACACCATATATTTT.